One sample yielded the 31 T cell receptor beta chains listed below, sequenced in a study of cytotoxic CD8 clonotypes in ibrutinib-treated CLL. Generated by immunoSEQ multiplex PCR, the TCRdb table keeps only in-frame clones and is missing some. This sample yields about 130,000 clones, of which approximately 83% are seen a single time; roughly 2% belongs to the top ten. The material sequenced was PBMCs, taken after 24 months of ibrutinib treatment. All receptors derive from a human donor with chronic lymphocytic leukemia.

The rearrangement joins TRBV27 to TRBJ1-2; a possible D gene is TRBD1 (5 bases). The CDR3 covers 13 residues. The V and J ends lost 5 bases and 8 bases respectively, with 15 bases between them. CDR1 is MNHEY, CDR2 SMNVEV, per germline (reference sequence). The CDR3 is CASSRDQQGGYTF. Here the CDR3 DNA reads TGTGCCAGCAGTAGGGACCAGCAAGGGGGCTACACCTTC.

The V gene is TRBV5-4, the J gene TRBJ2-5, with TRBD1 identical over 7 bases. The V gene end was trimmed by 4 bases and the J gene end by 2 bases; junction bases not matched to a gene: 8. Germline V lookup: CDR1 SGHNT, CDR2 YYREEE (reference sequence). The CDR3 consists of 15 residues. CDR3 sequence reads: CASSPGQRGQETQYF. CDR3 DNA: TGTGCCAGCAGCCCGGGACAGAGGGGGCAAGAGACCCAGTACTTC.

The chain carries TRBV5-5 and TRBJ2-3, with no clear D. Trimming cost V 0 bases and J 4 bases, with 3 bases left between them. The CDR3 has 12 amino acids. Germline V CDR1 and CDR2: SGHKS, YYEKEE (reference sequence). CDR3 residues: CASSLDSDTQYF. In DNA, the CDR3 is TGTGCCAGCAGCTTGGATTCAGATACGCAGTATTTT.

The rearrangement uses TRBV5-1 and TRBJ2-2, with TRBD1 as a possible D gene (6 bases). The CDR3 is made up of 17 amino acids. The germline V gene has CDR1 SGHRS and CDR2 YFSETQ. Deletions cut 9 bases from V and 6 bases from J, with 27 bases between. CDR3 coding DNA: TGCGCCATTATCCCCCGAAGGCGACAGGACGACCCCGGGGAGCTGTTTTTT. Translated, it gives CAIIPRRRQDDPGELFF.

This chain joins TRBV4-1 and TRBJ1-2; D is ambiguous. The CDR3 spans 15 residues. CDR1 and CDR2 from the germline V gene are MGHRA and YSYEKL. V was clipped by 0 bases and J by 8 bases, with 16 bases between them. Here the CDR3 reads CASSQDPLALLGYTF. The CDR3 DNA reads TGCGCCAGCAGCCAAGATCCCCTAGCTCTTCTCGGCTACACCTTC.

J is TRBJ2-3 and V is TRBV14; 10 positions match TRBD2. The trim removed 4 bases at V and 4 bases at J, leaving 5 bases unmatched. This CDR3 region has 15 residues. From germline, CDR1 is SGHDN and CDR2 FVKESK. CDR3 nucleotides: TGTGCCAGCAGCCTACTAGCGGGGACAGCAGATACGCAGTATTTT. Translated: CASSLLAGTADTQYF.

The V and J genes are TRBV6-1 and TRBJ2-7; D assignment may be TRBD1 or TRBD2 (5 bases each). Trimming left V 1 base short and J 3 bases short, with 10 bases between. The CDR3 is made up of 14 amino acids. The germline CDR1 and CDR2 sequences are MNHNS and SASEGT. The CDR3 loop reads CASSEGWGFYEQYF. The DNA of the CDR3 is TGTGCCAGCAGTGAAGGTTGGGGGTTCTACGAGCAGTACTTC.

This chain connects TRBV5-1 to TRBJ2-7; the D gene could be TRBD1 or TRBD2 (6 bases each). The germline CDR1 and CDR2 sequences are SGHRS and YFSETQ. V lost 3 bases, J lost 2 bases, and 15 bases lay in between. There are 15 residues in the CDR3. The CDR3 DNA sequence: TGCGCCAGCAGCTCCCCTGACGGGGGCACCTACGAGCAGTACTTC. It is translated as CASSSPDGGTYEQYF.

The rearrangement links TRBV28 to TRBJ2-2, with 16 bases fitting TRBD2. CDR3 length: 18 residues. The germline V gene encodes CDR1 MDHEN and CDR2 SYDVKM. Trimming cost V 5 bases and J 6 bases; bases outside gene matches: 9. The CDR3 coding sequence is TGTGCCAGCAGTCTCACGAGTGGGACTAGCGGGAGGGCCGGGGAGCTGTTTTTT. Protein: CASSLTSGTSGRAGELFF.

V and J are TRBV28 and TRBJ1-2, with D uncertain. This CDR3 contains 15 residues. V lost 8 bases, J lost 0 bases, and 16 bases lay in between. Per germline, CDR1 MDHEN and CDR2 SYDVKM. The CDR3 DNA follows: TGTGCCAGCGGGATCACCGTGACAACTAACTATGGCTACACCTTC. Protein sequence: CASGITVTTNYGYTF.

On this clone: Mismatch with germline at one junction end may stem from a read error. CDR3 protein: CASSTTSGGEQFF. The CDR3 coding sequence is TGTGCTAGCAGCACGACTAGCGGGGGGGAGCAGTTCTTC. V usage is TRBV7-7 and J usage is TRBJ2-1; TRBD2 aligns across 13 bases. Germline V gene lookup returns CDR1 SSHAT and CDR2 FNYEAQ (reference sequence). The CDR3 has 13 amino acids.

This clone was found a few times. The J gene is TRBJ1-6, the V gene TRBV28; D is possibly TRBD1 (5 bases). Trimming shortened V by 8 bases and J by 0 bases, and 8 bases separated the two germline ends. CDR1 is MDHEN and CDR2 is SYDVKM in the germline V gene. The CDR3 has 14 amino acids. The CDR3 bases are TGTGCCAGCGGGACTAGCTCCTATAATTCACCCCTCCACTTT. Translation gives CASGTSSYNSPLHF.

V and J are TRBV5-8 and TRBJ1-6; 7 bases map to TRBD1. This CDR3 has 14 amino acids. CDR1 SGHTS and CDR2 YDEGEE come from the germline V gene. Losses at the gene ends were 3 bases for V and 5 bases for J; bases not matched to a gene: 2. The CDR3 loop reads CASSWDRDNSPLHF. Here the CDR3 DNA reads TGTGCCAGCAGCTGGGACAGAGATAATTCACCCCTCCACTTT.

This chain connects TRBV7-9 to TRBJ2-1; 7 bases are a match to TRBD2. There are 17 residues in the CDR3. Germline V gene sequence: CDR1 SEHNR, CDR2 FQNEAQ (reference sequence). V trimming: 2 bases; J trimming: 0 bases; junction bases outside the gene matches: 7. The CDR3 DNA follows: TGTGCCAGCAGCTTAACGAGGGGACTAAGCTCCTACAATGAGCAGTTCTTC. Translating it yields CASSLTRGLSSYNEQFF.

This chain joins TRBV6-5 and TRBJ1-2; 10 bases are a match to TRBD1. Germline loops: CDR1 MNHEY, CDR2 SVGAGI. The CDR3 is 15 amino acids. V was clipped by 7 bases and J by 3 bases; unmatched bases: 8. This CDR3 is CASTPVTGGDYGYTF. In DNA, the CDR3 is TGTGCCAGCACCCCGGTGACAGGGGGCGACTATGGCTACACCTTC.

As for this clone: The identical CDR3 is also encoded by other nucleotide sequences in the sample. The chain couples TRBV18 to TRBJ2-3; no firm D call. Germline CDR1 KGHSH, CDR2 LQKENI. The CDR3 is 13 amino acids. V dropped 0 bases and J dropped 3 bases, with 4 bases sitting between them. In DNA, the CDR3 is TGTGCCAGCTCACCACCGGGAACAGATACGCAGTATTTT. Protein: CASSPPGTDTQYF.

The CDR3 region is CASSLNRDQPQHF. DNA for the CDR3: TGTGCCAGCAGCCTAAACCGGGATCAGCCCCAGCATTTT. The rearrangement uses TRBV7-9 and TRBJ1-5; no definite D call. Trimming took off 5 bases at V and 5 bases at J, with 10 bases between the two ends. Germline V lookup: CDR1 SEHNR, CDR2 FQNEAQ (reference sequence). The CDR3 is made up of 13 amino acids.

DNA for the CDR3: TGTGCCAGTCGTCTGGACAACAGGATTTTCGCGGGAGGCTACACCTTC. Its protein product is CASRLDNRIFAGGYTF. The gene calls are TRBV19 and TRBJ1-2, with TRBD1 as a possible D gene (5 bases). Germline V CDR1 and CDR2: LNHDA, SQIVND (reference sequence). The CDR3 extends over 16 amino acids. The V gene lost 8 bases and the J gene lost 8 bases, with 27 bases spanning the gap.

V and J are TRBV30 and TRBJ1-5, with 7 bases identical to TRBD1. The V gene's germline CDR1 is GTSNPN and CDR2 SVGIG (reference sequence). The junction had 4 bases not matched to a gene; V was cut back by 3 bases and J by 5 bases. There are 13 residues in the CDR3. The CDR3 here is CAWSRQGDQPQHF. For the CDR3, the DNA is TGTGCCTGGAGCCGACAGGGAGATCAGCCCCAGCATTTT.

The CDR3 spells CASSRPSGGAGGELFF. The CDR3 DNA sequence: TGTGCCAGCAGCCGACCTAGCGGGGGGGCCGGCGGGGAGCTGTTTTTT. The chain recombines TRBV7-6 with TRBJ2-2; 12 bases align to TRBD2. The length of the CDR3 is 16 residues. Germline V gives CDR1 SGHVS, CDR2 FNYEAQ. V was pared by 5 bases and J by 7 bases, with 8 bases of the junction left unmatched.

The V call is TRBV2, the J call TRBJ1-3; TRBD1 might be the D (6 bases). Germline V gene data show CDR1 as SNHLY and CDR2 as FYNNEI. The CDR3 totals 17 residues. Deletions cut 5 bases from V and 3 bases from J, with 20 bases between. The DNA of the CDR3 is TGTGCCAGCAGTAACCCCCCCGGGGGCAGGAGTGGAAACACCATATATTTT. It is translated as CASSNPPGGRSGNTIYF.

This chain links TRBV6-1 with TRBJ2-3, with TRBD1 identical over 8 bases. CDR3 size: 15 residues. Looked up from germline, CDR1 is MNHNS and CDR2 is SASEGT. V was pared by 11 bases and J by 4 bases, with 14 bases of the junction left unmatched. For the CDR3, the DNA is TGTGCCGTCACTCTCACAGGGGGGAGGTCAGATACGCAGTATTTT. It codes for CAVTLTGGRSDTQYF.

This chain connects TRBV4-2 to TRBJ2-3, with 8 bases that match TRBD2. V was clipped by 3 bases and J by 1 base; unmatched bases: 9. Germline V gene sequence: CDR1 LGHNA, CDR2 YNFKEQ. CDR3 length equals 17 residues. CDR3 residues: CASSHSSPGLGTDTQYF. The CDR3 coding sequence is TGTGCCAGCAGCCACAGCTCTCCGGGACTAGGCACAGATACGCAGTATTTT.

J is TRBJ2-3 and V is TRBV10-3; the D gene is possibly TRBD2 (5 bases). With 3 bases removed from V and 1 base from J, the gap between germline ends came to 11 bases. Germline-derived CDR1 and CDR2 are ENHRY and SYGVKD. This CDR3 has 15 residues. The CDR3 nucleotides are TGTGCCATCAGTGAATTCATTAGCGGCACAGATACGCAGTATTTT. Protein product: CAISEFISGTDTQYF.

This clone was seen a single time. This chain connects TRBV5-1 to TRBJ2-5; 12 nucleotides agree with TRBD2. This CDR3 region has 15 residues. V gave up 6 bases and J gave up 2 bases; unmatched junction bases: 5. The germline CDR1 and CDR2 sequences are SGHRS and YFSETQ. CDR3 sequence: CASTRGTSGQETQYF. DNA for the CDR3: TGCGCCAGCACCAGAGGGACTAGCGGGCAAGAGACCCAGTACTTC.

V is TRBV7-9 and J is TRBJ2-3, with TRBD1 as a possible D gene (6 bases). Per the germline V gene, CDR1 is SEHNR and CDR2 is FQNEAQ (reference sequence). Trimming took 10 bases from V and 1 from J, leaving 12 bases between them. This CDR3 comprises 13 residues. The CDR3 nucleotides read TGTGCCAACGACAGGTTGGGCACAGATACGCAGTATTTT. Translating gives CANDRLGTDTQYF.

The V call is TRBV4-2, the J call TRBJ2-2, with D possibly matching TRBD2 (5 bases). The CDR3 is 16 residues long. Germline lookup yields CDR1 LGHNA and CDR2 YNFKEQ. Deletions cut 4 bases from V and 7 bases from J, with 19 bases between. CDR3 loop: CASSPRTGRGSGELFF. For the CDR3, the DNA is TGTGCCAGCAGCCCCCGAACGGGCCGGGGTAGCGGGGAGCTGTTTTTT.

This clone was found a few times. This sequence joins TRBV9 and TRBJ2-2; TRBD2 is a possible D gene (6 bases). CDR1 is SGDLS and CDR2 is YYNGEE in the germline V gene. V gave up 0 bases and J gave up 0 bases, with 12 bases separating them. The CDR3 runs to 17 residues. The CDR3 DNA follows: TGTGCCAGCAGCGTAGGGAGGGGACGGACGAACACCGGGGAGCTGTTTTTT. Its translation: CASSVGRGRTNTGELFF.

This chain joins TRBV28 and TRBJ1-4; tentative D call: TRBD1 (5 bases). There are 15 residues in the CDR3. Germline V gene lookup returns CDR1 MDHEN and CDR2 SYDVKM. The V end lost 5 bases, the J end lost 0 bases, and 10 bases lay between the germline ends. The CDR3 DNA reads TGTGCCAGCAGTCTCGGGACCCCAACTAATGAAAAACTGTTTTTT. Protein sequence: CASSLGTPTNEKLFF.

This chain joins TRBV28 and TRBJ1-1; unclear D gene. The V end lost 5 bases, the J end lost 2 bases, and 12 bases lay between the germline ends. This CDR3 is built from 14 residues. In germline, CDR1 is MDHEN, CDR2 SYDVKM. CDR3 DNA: TGTGCCAGCAGTCTAGTAAACAGAAACACTGAAGCTTTCTTT. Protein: CASSLVNRNTEAFF.

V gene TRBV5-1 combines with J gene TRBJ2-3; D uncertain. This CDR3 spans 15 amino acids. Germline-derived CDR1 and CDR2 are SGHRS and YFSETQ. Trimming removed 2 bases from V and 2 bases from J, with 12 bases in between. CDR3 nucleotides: TGCGCCAGCAGCTTTCGGGCTAGAAACACAGATACGCAGTATTTT. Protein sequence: CASSFRARNTDTQYF.